This TCR beta chain was sequenced in a study of CD8+CD57+ T cells in acquired aplastic anemia. The wider study: The sorted CD4+ and CD8+ cells yielded an average approximately 3 ug of DNA.

This CDR3 has 15 amino acids. Germline V lookup: CDR1 MNHNS, CDR2 SASEGT. Trimming took off 5 bases at V and 0 bases at J, with 10 bases between the two ends. TCR beta VDJ and CDR3 were profiled, and genomic DNA was the template. From the reads, TCRdb called clonotypes with MiXCR, one entry per CDR3 protein. The sample lists fewer than 85,000 distinct CDR3 sequences; just over 70% were seen once. This clonotype was detected only a few times. Its antigen is unidentified. The study's findings and limits: A set of twenty-nine CD8+ CDR3 sequences was shared between patients and controls, and these sequences appeared highly expressed in patients.

In patients chosen for sequencing, flow cytometry had shown CD8+CD57+ cell expansion. Sampling of blood occurred while the patients had still received no therapy. This chain uses TRBV6-1 with TRBJ2-2; D may be TRBD2 (6 bases). This receptor was obtained from a human donor with aplastic anemia. Sample: sorted CD4+, CD8+, or CD8+CD57+ T cells (not recorded which) from PBMCs. The CDR3 sequence: CASSPGTSNTGELFF. In nucleotides, the CDR3 is TGTGCCAGCAGTCCCGGGACTTCGAACACCGGGGAGCTGTTTTTT.